Listed below are T cell receptor beta chains from one sample, sequenced in a study of Ad26.COV2.S vaccination and SARS-CoV-2 variants. Sequenced by immunoSEQ multiplex PCR; TCRdb stores in-frame clones only, minus some. Of some 480,000 clones detected, around nine tenths appear once; the ten largest clones hold 10% to 15%. Sequenced here: peripheral blood, sampled in a trial of Ad26.COV2.S vaccine versus placebo. The source of these receptors is a person between 18 and 65 years old who received the Ad26.COV2.S COVID-19 vaccine or a placebo. CDR3s include the opening cysteine and the closing phenylalanine or tryptophan. A D gene is named only where the DNA matches it firmly. Clone size appears in some rows only: once, few, many, or a class for an expanded clone.

J gene | V gene | D gene | clone size | CDR3 protein | CDR3 DNA
TRBJ2-6 | TRBV27 | - | - | CASSLGPSGANVLTF | TGTGCCAGCAGTTTAGGGCCCTCTGGGGCCAACGTCCTGACTTTC
TRBJ1-5 | TRBV7-2 | TRBD1 | - | CASSPGGSAQPQHF | TGTGCCAGCAGCCCAGGGGGAAGCGCTCAGCCCCAGCATTTT
TRBJ2-1 | TRBV7-2 | - | - | CASSRDSSNYNEQFF | TGTGCCAGCAGCCGGGACTCCTCGAACTACAATGAGCAGTTCTTC
TRBJ1-1 | TRBV9 | TRBD1 | - | CASNRDRVNTEAFF | TGTGCCAGCAACCGGGACAGGGTGAACACTGAAGCTTTCTTT
TRBJ1-1 | TRBV9 | TRBD1 | - | CASSALTGGANRDRLNTEAFF | TGTGCCAGCAGCGCACTAACAGGGGGCGCCAATCGAGACAGACTGAACACTGAAGCTTTCTTT
TRBJ2-6 | TRBV30 | - | - | CAWSVPRSGANVLTF | TGTGCCTGGAGTGTTCCTCGATCTGGGGCCAACGTCCTGACTTTC
TRBJ1-3 | TRBV9 | - | - | CASSVEQLSGNTIYF | TGTGCCAGCAGCGTAGAACAGCTCTCTGGAAACACCATATATTTT
TRBJ1-1 | TRBV19 | TRBD1 | - | CASSIVAGGRAEAFF | TGTGCCAGTAGTATAGTCGCAGGGGGCAGGGCTGAAGCTTTCTTT
TRBJ2-1 | TRBV7-8 | TRBD2 | - | CASSFPSTSGRTNNEQFF | TGTGCCAGCAGCTTCCCTTCGACTAGCGGGAGGACAAACAATGAGCAGTTCTTC
TRBJ2-7 | TRBV5-1 | - | many | CASSLDTDDFYEQYF | TGCGCCAGCAGCTTGGATACAGATGACTTCTACGAGCAGTACTTC
TRBJ1-1 | TRBV10-3 | TRBD1 | - | CATSTGERTEAFF | TGTGCCACCTCGACAGGGGAAAGGACTGAAGCTTTCTTT
TRBJ1-1 | TRBV27 | - | once | CASRALTVARDTEAFF | TGTGCCAGCAGGGCACTCACGGTCGCCAGGGACACTGAAGCTTTCTTT
TRBJ2-2 | TRBV5-1 | - | - | CASSLNAGTGELFF | TGCGCCAGCAGCTTGAATGCGGGCACCGGGGAGCTGTTTTTT
TRBJ2-3 | TRBV28 | - | - | CASSLRLTQYF | TGTGCCAGCAGTTTACGGCTCACGCAGTATTTT
TRBJ2-1 | TRBV19 | TRBD2 | - | CASSTGLAGFGNEQFF | TGTGCCAGTAGTACCGGACTAGCGGGGTTTGGGAATGAGCAGTTCTTC
TRBJ2-7 | TRBV7-2 | - | - | CASSQPPREQYF | TGTGCCAGCAGCCAACCTCCCCGCGAGCAGTACTTC
TRBJ2-1 | TRBV28 | TRBD2 | once | CAGRTSGNNEQFF | TGTGCCGGTCGGACTAGCGGAAACAATGAGCAGTTCTTC
TRBJ1-5 | TRBV6-6 | TRBD1 | few | CASSPFSTTGAEPQHF | TGTGCCAGCAGTCCTTTCTCGACGACAGGGGCTGAGCCCCAGCATTTT
TRBJ2-3 | TRBV10-3 | - | - | CAISGRSTDTQYF | TGTGCCATCAGTGGTAGGAGCACAGATACGCAGTATTTT
TRBJ1-1 | TRBV30 | - | once | CAWRAPTGYTEAFF | TGTGCCTGGAGGGCACCTACCGGGTACACTGAAGCTTTCTTT
TRBJ2-1 | TRBV27 | - | few | CASSLAAGNEQFF | TGTGCCAGCAGTTTAGCTGCGGGCAATGAGCAGTTCTTC
TRBJ1-5 | TRBV30 | TRBD1 | - | CAYRQGLGQPQHF | TGTGCCTATCGACAGGGTCTGGGTCAGCCCCAGCATTTT
TRBJ2-7 | TRBV9 | - | - | CASSVDTGRKNEQYF | TGTGCCAGCAGCGTAGACACAGGGCGTAAGAACGAGCAGTACTTC
TRBJ1-6 | TRBV7-2 | TRBD1 | - | CASSLVGRGDSPLHF | TGTGCCAGCAGCTTAGTCGGCAGGGGGGATTCACCCCTCCACTTT
TRBJ1-5 | TRBV28 | - | - | CASSSALRGLRNQPQHF | TGTGCCAGCAGTTCCGCCCTCCGGGGGCTACGGAATCAGCCCCAGCATTTT
TRBJ1-1 | TRBV2 | - | - | CASSFRQRDGTEAFF | TGTGCCAGCAGCTTCCGGCAGAGGGATGGCACTGAAGCTTTCTTT
TRBJ2-7 | TRBV19 | - | - | CASSPSWSGYEQYF | TGTGCCAGTAGCCCAAGCTGGAGCGGCTACGAGCAGTACTTC
TRBJ1-4 | TRBV5-4 | - | - | CASSSLGLPNEKLFF | TGTGCCAGCAGCTCCCTGGGACTCCCTAATGAAAAACTGTTTTTT
TRBJ1-1 | TRBV28 | - | - | CASSPFRGTEAFF | TGTGCCAGCAGTCCTTTCCGGGGGACTGAAGCTTTCTTT
TRBJ2-7 | TRBV2 | TRBD2 | - | CASQAGGYEQYF | TGTGCCAGCCAAGCGGGAGGGTACGAGCAGTACTTC
TRBJ1-1 | TRBV15 | - | - | CATSRVPANTEAFF | TGTGCCACCAGCAGAGTTCCAGCAAACACTGAAGCTTTCTTT
TRBJ1-5 | TRBV19 | - | - | CASTQGLIHNQPQHF | TGTGCCAGTACCCAGGGACTGATCCACAATCAGCCCCAGCATTTT
TRBJ1-2 | TRBV5-4 | - | - | CASSLYSGHGYTF | TGTGCCAGCAGCCTCTATTCAGGTCATGGCTACACCTTC
TRBJ2-7 | TRBV6-6 | - | few | CASSPQRVPYEQYF | TGTGCCAGCAGTCCCCAGCGGGTTCCCTACGAGCAGTACTTC
TRBJ2-1 | TRBV20-1 | - | once | CSASSLIEQFF | TGCAGTGCTAGTTCCCTTATTGAGCAGTTCTTC
TRBJ1-2 | TRBV2 | - | - | CASTGPTDFYGYTF | TGTGCCAGCACCGGACCGACAGATTTCTATGGCTACACCTTC
TRBJ1-2 | TRBV6-5 | - | - | CASSFGANYGYTF | TGTGCCAGCAGTTTTGGGGCTAACTATGGCTACACCTTC
TRBJ2-1 | TRBV15 | TRBD1 | - | CATSTQDRGLYNEQFF | TGTGCCACCAGCACCCAGGACAGGGGGCTCTACAATGAGCAGTTCTTC
TRBJ2-7 | TRBV30 | TRBD2 | - | CAWSTSGSLYEQYF | TGTGCCTGGAGTACCAGCGGGAGTCTGTACGAGCAGTACTTC
TRBJ2-7 | TRBV2 | TRBD1 | few | CASSEWGPGQGTYEQYF | TGTGCCAGCAGTGAGTGGGGGCCGGGACAGGGGACCTACGAGCAGTACTTC
TRBJ1-2 | TRBV20-1 | - | - | CSASIGSYYGYTF | TGCAGTGCTAGTATCGGCAGCTACTATGGCTACACCTTC
TRBJ2-1 | TRBV11-3 | - | - | CASSLARNNEQFF | TGTGCCAGCAGCTTAGCACGGAACAATGAGCAGTTCTTC
TRBJ1-1 | TRBV18 | - | - | CASSPTRHPGSTEAFF | TGTGCCAGCTCACCAACACGACACCCAGGGAGCACTGAAGCTTTCTTT
TRBJ2-1 | TRBV7-2 | - | once | CASSLGGTSSYNEQFF | TGTGCCAGCAGCTTAGGCGGGACGAGCTCCTACAATGAGCAGTTCTTC
TRBJ1-2 | TRBV6-6 | - | many | CASSYTTEGGYTF | TGTGCCAGCAGTTACACCACCGAGGGGGGCTACACCTTC
TRBJ1-3 | TRBV5-1 | - | - | CASSELGGSGNTIYF | TGCGCCAGCAGCGAACTAGGGGGGTCTGGAAACACCATATATTTT
TRBJ2-2 | TRBV15 | - | - | CATSRDWNDYRNTGELFF | TGTGCCACCAGCAGAGATTGGAACGATTATCGGAACACCGGGGAGCTGTTTTTT
TRBJ2-3 | TRBV25-1 | TRBD2 | - | CASSESRAGVSPDTQYF | TGTGCCAGCAGTGAATCAAGGGCGGGGGTTAGCCCAGATACGCAGTATTTT
TRBJ1-2 | TRBV28 | - | - | CASSLIQKSNYGYTF | TGTGCCAGCAGTTTAATCCAGAAATCTAACTATGGCTACACCTTC
TRBJ1-2 | TRBV2 | TRBD1 | - | CASSEVGTGGFGYTF | TGTGCCAGCAGTGAAGTAGGGACAGGGGGCTTTGGCTACACCTTC
TRBJ2-2 | TRBV11-2 | TRBD2 | - | CASSHGLAGGEFNTGELFF | TGTGCCAGCAGTCATGGACTAGCGGGAGGGGAATTTAACACCGGGGAGCTGTTTTTT
TRBJ2-7 | TRBV28 | - | - | CASSGTSGYEQYF | TGTGCCAGCAGTGGGACGTCGGGGTACGAGCAGTACTTC
TRBJ2-7 | TRBV6-5 | TRBD2 | - | CASRGSGLNEQYF | TGTGCCAGCAGGGGTAGCGGGTTGAACGAGCAGTACTTC
TRBJ2-2 | TRBV19 | - | - | CASSISAANTGELFF | TGTGCCAGTAGTATCTCTGCCGCGAACACCGGGGAGCTGTTTTTT
TRBJ1-1 | TRBV29-1 | - | - | CSVVGGFEAFF | TGCAGCGTCGTGGGGGGATTTGAAGCTTTCTTT
TRBJ2-3 | TRBV9 | TRBD2 | - | CASSVRLAGGPDTQYF | TGTGCCAGCAGCGTAAGGCTGGCGGGAGGACCAGATACGCAGTATTTT
TRBJ1-3 | TRBV19 | - | many | CASSISVISGNTIYF | TGTGCCAGTAGTATAAGCGTGATCTCTGGAAACACCATATATTTT